The T cell receptor (beta chain) under discussion was sequenced for a study of shared clonotypes between healthy human individuals. Worth noting for this clone: This same CDR3 is encoded by further DNA sequences in the sample.

Germline loops: CDR1 KGHSH, CDR2 LQKENI. V gave up 6 bases and J gave up 2 bases, with 4 bases separating them. This CDR3 contains 11 residues. Sequenced by immunoSEQ multiplex PCR; TCRdb stores in-frame clones only, minus some. The sample gives over 950,000 clones, approximately 80% of which show up once; about 0.89% is in the top ten. The sequenced sample consisted of memory CD4+ T cells from PBMCs. Indicated subset: CD45RA-negative fraction. This sequence originates from a man aged 18 to 30 in good health. Some clones in this sample may be carry-over from other donors' samples. The V and J genes are TRBV18 and TRBJ2-5; the D is unclear. Written as DNA, the CDR3 is TGTGCCAGCTCGGAACAAGAGACCCAGTACTTC. Encoded protein: CASSEQETQYF.